The 21 T cell receptor beta chains listed next were all sequenced from one sample in a study of cytomegalovirus exposure and HLA in healthy donors. Amplification used 60 Vbeta primers and 13 Jbeta primers. Sequenced by immunoSEQ multiplex PCR; TCRdb stores in-frame clones only, minus some. Counted here are under 150,000 clones, 74% occurring once; the ten biggest clones make up more than 3.5%. Sequenced input: PBMCs. Receptor source: a woman in her 40s in good health and CMV-seropositive.

This chain links TRBV19 with TRBJ2-1; 7 bases fit TRBD1. Trimming cost V 1 base and J 10 bases; bases outside gene matches: 4. CDR1 is LNHDA, CDR2 SQIVND, per germline (reference sequence). CDR3 size: 13 residues. The CDR3 is CASSIGRDREQFF. The CDR3 coding sequence is TGTGCCAGTAGTATAGGAAGGGACAGAGAGCAGTTCTTC.

This clone was counted a few times. The chain joins TRBV5-1 to TRBJ2-2; 14 nucleotides agree with TRBD2. J lost 5 bases, V lost 1 base, and 4 bases had no gene match. Germline lookup yields CDR1 SGHRS and CDR2 YFSETQ. The CDR3 runs to 17 residues. CDR3 amino acids: CASSLRLAGGPTGELFF. For the CDR3, the DNA is TGCGCCAGCAGCTTGCGACTAGCGGGGGGGCCGACCGGGGAGCTGTTTTTT. The whole variable domain, filled in from reference TRBV5-1 and TRBJ2-2, reads KAGVTQTPRYLIKTRGQQVTLSCSPISGHRSVSWYQQTPGQGLQFLFEYFSETQRNKGNFPGRFSGRQFSNSRSEMNVSTLELGDSALYLCASSLRLAGGPTGELFFGEGSRLTVL.

The rearrangement links TRBV4-1 to TRBJ2-1, with no clear D. V was cut by 0 bases and J by 3 bases, with 12 bases left in between. Germline assignment: CDR1 MGHRA and CDR2 YSYEKL. The CDR3 extends over 16 amino acids. CDR3 region: CASSQEERNHYNEQFF. CDR3 DNA: TGCGCCAGCAGCCAAGAGGAGCGCAACCACTACAATGAGCAGTTCTTC.

The V and J genes are TRBV28 and TRBJ1-2; TRBD1 matches 8 bases. V lost 5 bases to trimming and J lost 8 bases; unmatched junction nucleotides: 4. The CDR3 totals 12 residues. The germline gives CDR1 MDHEN, CDR2 SYDVKM. The CDR3 sequence: CASSLRDRGYTF. The CDR3 nucleotides are TGTGCCAGCAGTCTCCGGGACAGGGGCTACACCTTC.

This sequence joins TRBV7-2 and TRBJ2-7; the match to TRBD2 covers 7 bases. The CDR3 contains 14 residues. The trim removed 4 bases at V and 3 bases at J, leaving 6 bases unmatched. Germline CDR1 reads SGHTA; CDR2 reads FQGNSA. The CDR3 DNA reads as TGTGCCAGCAGCTCCTTTGGGGGGGACTACGAGCAGTACTTC. Its protein is CASSSFGGDYEQYF. Full variable domain (missing parts from reference TRBV7-2 and TRBJ2-7): GAGVSQSPSNKVTEKGKDVELRCDPISGHTALYWYRQSLGQGLEFLIYFQGNSAPDKSGLPSDRFSAERTGGSVSTLTIQRTQQEDSAVYLCASSSFGGDYEQYFGPGTRLTVT.

This chain links TRBV6-5 with TRBJ2-7; TRBD1 agrees at 10 bases. The CDR3 spans 15 residues. V trimming: 5 bases; J trimming: 4 bases; junction bases outside the gene matches: 8. Germline V gives CDR1 MNHEY, CDR2 SVGAGI. This CDR3 is CASSGPGQGIYEQYF. Here the CDR3 DNA reads TGTGCCAGCAGTGGACCGGGACAGGGGATTTACGAGCAGTACTTC.

The chain couples TRBV7-8 to TRBJ2-1; 7 bases agree with TRBD2. Germline CDR1 is SGHVS and CDR2 is FQNEAQ. This CDR3 contains 12 residues. The trim removed 1 base at V and 14 bases at J, leaving 5 bases unmatched. The CDR3 DNA reads TGTGCCAGCAGCTTAGACCCGGGGGGTGAGTTCTTC. This codes for CASSLDPGGEFF.

The chain uses TRBV7-9 and TRBJ2-1; D possibly corresponds to TRBD2 (5 bases). Deletions cut 0 bases from V and 8 bases from J, with 14 bases between. This CDR3 is built from 15 residues. Germline V gene sequence: CDR1 SEHNR, CDR2 FQNEAQ (reference sequence). CDR3 nucleotide sequence: TGTGCCAGCAGCTTAGCGCGGGTAGGGATAGATGAGCAGTTCTTC. It translates to CASSLARVGIDEQFF. Looking up the rest from reference TRBV7-9 and TRBJ2-1 gives the full variable domain: DTGVSQNPRHKITKRGQNVTFRCDPISEHNRLYWYRQTLGQGPEFLTYFQNEAQLEKSRLLSDRFSAERPKGSFSTLEIQRTEQGDSAMYLCASSLARVGIDEQFFGPGTRLTVL.

In DNA form, the CDR3 reads TGTGCCAGCAGTTCCGGGAGGGCCAAGACAGATACGCAGTATTTT. Residues: CASSSGRAKTDTQYF. The rearrangement uses TRBV6-6 and TRBJ2-3; 8 positions match TRBD2. CDR3 length: 15 amino acids. Germline CDR1 is MNHNY and CDR2 is SVGAGI (reference sequence). V gave up 4 bases and J gave up 3 bases; unmatched junction bases: 6.

With regard to this clone: A junction end diverges from the germline sequence, so it may reflect a read error. This rearrangement joins TRBV5-1 to TRBJ2-7; TRBD2 aligns across 7 bases. Germline CDR1 and CDR2: SGHRS and YFSETQ. The CDR3 loop spans 15 amino acids. DNA for the CDR3: TGCGTCAGCAGCTTGTCGCGCAGTTCCGGGGGGGAGCAGTACTTC. Protein sequence: CVSSLSRSSGGEQYF.

This clone was counted a single time. The gene calls are TRBV7-3 and TRBJ2-3; D ambiguous. The germline V and J ends were trimmed by 7 bases and 0 bases, with 8 bases remaining between them. This CDR3 is built from 13 residues. The germline V gene has CDR1 SGHTA and CDR2 FQGTGA. The CDR3 DNA reads as TGTGCCAGCAAGACTTCAAGCACAGATACGCAGTATTTT. This encodes CASKTSSTDTQYF.

The V gene is TRBV29-1, the J gene TRBJ1-1, with D uncertain. Germline CDR1 and CDR2: SQVTM and ANQGSEA. V lost 3 bases and J 0 bases, leaving 11 bases between the germline ends. This CDR3 is 14 amino acids long. The DNA of the CDR3 is TGCAGCGTTGACGGTTTAACCTTGAACACTGAAGCTTTCTTT. This sequence encodes CSVDGLTLNTEAFF. The full variable domain, completed using reference TRBV29-1 and TRBJ1-1, is SAVISQKPSRDICQRGTSLTIQCQVDSQVTMMFWYRQQPGQSLTLIATANQGSEATYESGFVIDKFPISRPNLTFSTLTVSNMSPEDSSIYLCSVDGLTLNTEAFFGQGTRLTVV.

The chain recombines TRBV13 with TRBJ1-5; 7 bases are shared with TRBD1. V lost 3 bases to trimming and J lost 2 bases; unmatched junction nucleotides: 7. The CDR3 sequence is 16 residues long. Per germline, CDR1 PRHDT and CDR2 FYEKMQ (reference sequence). CDR3 DNA sequence: TGTGCCAGCAGCTTTGGCTCTCAGGGGGGCAATCAGCCCCAGCATTTT. This codes for CASSFGSQGGNQPQHF.

CDR3 nucleotide sequence: TGTGCTAGTGGCTCAATAGCGGGGGGTTTCTACAATGAGCAGTTCTTC. Translated: CASGSIAGGFYNEQFF. The rearrangement links TRBV12-5 to TRBJ2-1; 10 nucleotides match TRBD2. With 6 bases clipped from V and 3 bases from J, the junction kept 8 bases outside the gene matches. The CDR3 has 16 amino acids. Germline CDR1 LGHNT, CDR2 FRNRAP. Full variable domain (remainder filled in from reference TRBV12-5 and TRBJ2-1): DARVTQTPRHKVTEMGQEVTMRCQPILGHNTVFWYRQTMMQGLELLAYFRNRAPLDDSGMPKDRFSAEMPDATLATLKIQPSEPRDSAVYFCASGSIAGGFYNEQFFGPGTRLTVL.

This chain joins TRBV4-2 and TRBJ2-7; TRBD1 might be the D (6 bases). Trimming cost V 3 bases and J 2 bases, with 11 bases left between them. In germline, CDR1 is LGHNA, CDR2 YNFKEQ. The CDR3 totals 14 residues. CDR3 protein: CASSHLDSPYEQYF. The DNA of the CDR3 is TGTGCCAGCAGCCATTTGGACAGCCCCTACGAGCAGTACTTC.

The chain uses TRBV6-5 and TRBJ2-1; 8 nucleotides match TRBD2. The V segment lost 2 bases and the J segment 10 bases; nucleotides outside the gene matches: 7. The CDR3 is made up of 14 amino acids. Germline loops: CDR1 MNHEY, CDR2 SVGAGI. As DNA, the CDR3 is TGTGCCAGCAGTTACCCGGCCAGCGGGAGCGAGCAGTTCTTC. This codes for CASSYPASGSEQFF.

The chain has TRBV4-2 and TRBJ2-2; perhaps TRBD1 as D (5 bases). CDR1 is LGHNA, CDR2 YNFKEQ, per germline. The ends were cut back, 1 base at V and 1 base at J, with 7 bases in the middle. This CDR3 is 15 amino acids long. The CDR3 DNA reads TGTGCCAGCAGCCAAGTTGACAGGAACACCGGGGAGCTGTTTTTT. It translates to CASSQVDRNTGELFF.

The gene calls are TRBV7-8 and TRBJ1-5; the match to TRBD1 covers 7 bases. The length of the CDR3 is 13 residues. V lost 3 bases and J lost 7; bases outside the gene matches: 3. CDR1 and CDR2 (germline): SGHVS, FQNEAQ. In DNA form, the CDR3 reads TGTGCCAGCAGCTTGACAGGGCCCCAGCCCCAGCATTTT. It encodes CASSLTGPQPQHF. The whole variable domain, remainder taken from reference TRBV7-8 and TRBJ1-5, is GAGVSQSPRYKVAKRGQDVALRCDPISGHVSLFWYQQALGQGPEFLTYFQNEAQLDKSGLPSDRFFAERPEGSVSTLKIQRTQQEDSAVYLCASSLTGPQPQHFGDGTRLSIL.

The genes are TRBV5-1 and TRBJ2-7; D is undetermined. The CDR3 runs 13 residues. V lost 4 bases and J lost 6, with 14 bases in between. The germline gives CDR1 SGHRS, CDR2 YFSETQ. The CDR3 coding sequence is TGCGCCAGCAGCCGAGCGCAGAAGGTCGAGCAGTACTTC. The encoded protein is CASSRAQKVEQYF.

V and J are TRBV5-4 and TRBJ1-2; 7 bases agree with TRBD1. The CDR3 has 13 residues. V trimming: 6 bases; J trimming: 6 bases; junction bases outside the gene matches: 8. The germline V gene encodes CDR1 SGHNT and CDR2 YYREEE (reference sequence). DNA for the CDR3: TGTGCCAGCACCCGACAGGGTTCTGATGGCTACACCTTC. It codes for CASTRQGSDGYTF.

The V call is TRBV5-6, the J call TRBJ2-1; the match to TRBD1 covers 12 bases. This CDR3 is 15 amino acids long. Germline values: CDR1 SGHDT, CDR2 YYEEEE. J was trimmed by 9 bases and V by 2 bases; bases with no gene match: 6. The DNA of the CDR3 is TGTGCCAGCAGCTTAACCGGGACAGGGGGCGCTGAGCAGTTCTTC. Translated, it gives CASSLTGTGGAEQFF.